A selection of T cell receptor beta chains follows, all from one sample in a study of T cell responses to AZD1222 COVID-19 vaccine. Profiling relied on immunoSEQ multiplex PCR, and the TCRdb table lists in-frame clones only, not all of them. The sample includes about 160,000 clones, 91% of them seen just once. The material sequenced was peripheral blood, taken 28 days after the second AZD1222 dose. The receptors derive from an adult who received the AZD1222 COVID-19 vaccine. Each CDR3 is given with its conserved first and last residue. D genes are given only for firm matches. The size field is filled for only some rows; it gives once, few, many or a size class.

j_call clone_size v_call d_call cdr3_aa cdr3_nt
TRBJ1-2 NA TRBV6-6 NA CASSYEWGDLRGYTF TGTGCCAGCAGTTATGAGTGGGGAGACCTTCGGGGCTACACCTTC
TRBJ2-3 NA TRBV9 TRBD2 CASSVELAGVKDTQYF TGTGCCAGCAGCGTAGAACTAGCGGGAGTGAAAGATACGCAGTATTTT
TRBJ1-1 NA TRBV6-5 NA CASSYSRFSNTEAFF TGTGCCAGCAGTTACTCCAGGTTCTCGAACACTGAAGCTTTCTTT
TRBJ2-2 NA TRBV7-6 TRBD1 CASSFEAGGYTGELFF TGTGCCAGCAGCTTCGAGGCAGGGGGCTACACCGGGGAGCTGTTTTTT
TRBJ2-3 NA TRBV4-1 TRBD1 CASSQGRTGGTDTQYF TGCGCCAGCAGCCAAGGCAGGACAGGGGGCACAGATACGCAGTATTTT
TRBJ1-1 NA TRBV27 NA CASSWGTGEEAFF TGTGCCAGCAGTTGGGGTACAGGAGAGGAAGCTTTCTTT
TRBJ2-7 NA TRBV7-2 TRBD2 CASSLGLAGAPGYEQYF TGTGCCAGCAGCCTGGGACTAGCGGGGGCCCCGGGGTACGAGCAGTACTTC
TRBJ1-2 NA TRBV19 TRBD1 CASSITGGGNYGYTF TGTGCCAGTAGCATCACAGGGGGCGGCAACTATGGCTACACCTTC
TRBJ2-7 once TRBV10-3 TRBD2 CAISQLATYEQYF TGTGCCATCAGTCAACTAGCGACCTACGAGCAGTACTTC
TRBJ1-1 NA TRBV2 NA CASSVRGDTEAFF TGTGCCAGCAGTGTTCGGGGGGACACTGAAGCTTTCTTT
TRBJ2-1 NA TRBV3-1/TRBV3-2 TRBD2 CASSPHPSGGASFF TGTGCCAGCAGCCCCCACCCGAGCGGGGGGGCCTCGTTCTTC
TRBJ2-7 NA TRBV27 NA CASSLPGTSHREQYF TGTGCCAGCAGTTTACCCGGGACTTCTCATCGAGAGCAGTACTTC
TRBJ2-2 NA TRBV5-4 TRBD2 CASSLELAGGPTGELFF TGTGCCAGCAGCTTGGAACTAGCGGGAGGGCCCACCGGGGAGCTGTTTTTT
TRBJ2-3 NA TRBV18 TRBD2 CASSPLPWTSGGAARAADTQYF TGTGCCAGCTCACCACTCCCTTGGACTAGCGGGGGGGCCGCTCGGGCCGCAGATACGCAGTATTTT
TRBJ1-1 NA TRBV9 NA CASSVGAEGRRGEAFF TGTGCCAGCAGCGTAGGTGCGGAGGGGCGGAGAGGTGAAGCTTTCTTT
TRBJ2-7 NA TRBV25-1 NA CASNRFYEQYF TGTGCCAGCAATAGGTTCTACGAGCAGTACTTC
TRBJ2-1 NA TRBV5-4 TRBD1 CASSLGTGSYNEQFF TGTGCCAGCAGCTTGGGGACAGGCTCCTACAATGAGCAGTTCTTC
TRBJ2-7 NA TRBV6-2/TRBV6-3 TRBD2 CASSHPGGEGLAGGNFYEQYF TGTGCCAGCAGTCACCCGGGCGGGGAGGGACTAGCGGGAGGAAACTTCTACGAGCAGTACTTC
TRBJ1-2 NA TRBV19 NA CASSTDSHYGYTF TGTGCCAGTAGCACGGACAGCCACTATGGCTACACCTTC
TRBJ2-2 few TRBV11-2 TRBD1 CASRPQGDTGELFF TGTGCCAGCAGGCCCCAGGGGGACACCGGGGAGCTGTTTTTT
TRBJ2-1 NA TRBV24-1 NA CATSDPRGNNEQFF TGTGCCACCAGTGATCCCCGAGGGAATAATGAGCAGTTCTTC
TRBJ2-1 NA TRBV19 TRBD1 CASSIGGTGSSYNEQFF TGTGCCAGTAGTATAGGGGGGACAGGGAGCTCCTACAATGAGCAGTTCTTC
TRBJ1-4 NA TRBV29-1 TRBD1 CSAKTGGATNEKLFF TGCAGCGCTAAGACAGGGGGTGCAACTAATGAAAAACTGTTTTTT
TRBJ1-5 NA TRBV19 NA CASSFGRNQPQHF TGTGCCAGTAGTTTCGGGCGGAATCAGCCCCAGCATTTT
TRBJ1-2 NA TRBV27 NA CASSLSYSSYGYTF TGTGCCAGCAGTTTATCTTATAGTTCCTATGGCTACACCTTC
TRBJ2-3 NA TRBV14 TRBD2 CASSQGTGGRTDTQYF TGTGCCAGCAGCCAAGGGACGGGAGGGAGGACAGATACGCAGTATTTT
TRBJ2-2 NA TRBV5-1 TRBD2 CASTGTSGGTGELFF TGCGCCAGCACCGGGACTAGCGGAGGGACCGGGGAGCTGTTTTTT
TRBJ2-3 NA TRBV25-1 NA CASSESSVTSTDTQYF TGTGCCAGCAGTGAATCTAGCGTTACTAGCACAGATACGCAGTATTTT
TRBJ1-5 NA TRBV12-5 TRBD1 CASGSGTGLNQPQHF TGTGCTAGTGGGTCCGGGACAGGGCTCAATCAGCCCCAGCATTTT
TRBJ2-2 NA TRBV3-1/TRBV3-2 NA CASSQEGVGYTKWELFF TGTGCCAGCAGCCAAGAAGGTGTGGGTTATACCAAGTGGGAGCTGTTTTTT
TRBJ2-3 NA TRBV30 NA CAWDLGGTDTQYF TGTGCCTGGGACCTGGGTGGCACAGATACGCAGTATTTT
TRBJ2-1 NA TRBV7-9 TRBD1 CASSHLGQGSNEQFF TGTGCCAGCAGCCATTTGGGACAGGGGTCGAATGAGCAGTTCTTC
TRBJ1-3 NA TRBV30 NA CAWRGVLGNTIYF TGTGCCTGGAGGGGAGTCCTGGGAAACACCATATATTTT
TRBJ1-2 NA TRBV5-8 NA CASSYAREALSPDYGYTF TGTGCCAGCAGCTATGCCCGGGAGGCCTTATCCCCTGACTATGGCTACACCTTC
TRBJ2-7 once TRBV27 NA CASSSSGPAYEQYF TGTGCCAGCAGTTCCTCGGGACCTGCCTACGAGCAGTACTTC
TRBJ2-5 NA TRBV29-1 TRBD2 CSVVGLDQETQYF TGCAGCGTTGTGGGACTAGACCAAGAGACCCAGTACTTC
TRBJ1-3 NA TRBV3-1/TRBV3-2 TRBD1 CASSHRGGQVDPGNTIYF TGTGCCAGCAGCCACCGGGGCGGACAGGTCGATCCTGGAAACACCATATATTTT